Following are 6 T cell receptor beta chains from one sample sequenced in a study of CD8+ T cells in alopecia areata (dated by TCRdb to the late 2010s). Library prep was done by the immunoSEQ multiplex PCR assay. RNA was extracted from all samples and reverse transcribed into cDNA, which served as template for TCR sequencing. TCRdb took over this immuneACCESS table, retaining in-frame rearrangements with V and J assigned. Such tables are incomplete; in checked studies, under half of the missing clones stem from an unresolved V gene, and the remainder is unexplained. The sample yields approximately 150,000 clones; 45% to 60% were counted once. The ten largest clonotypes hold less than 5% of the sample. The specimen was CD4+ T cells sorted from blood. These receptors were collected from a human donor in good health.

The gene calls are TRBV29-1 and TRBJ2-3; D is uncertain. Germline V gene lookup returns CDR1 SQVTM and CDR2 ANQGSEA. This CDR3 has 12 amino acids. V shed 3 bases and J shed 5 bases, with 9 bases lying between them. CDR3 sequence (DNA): TGCAGCGTTGAGGCTACCCGAGATACGCAGTATTTT. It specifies CSVEATRDTQYF.

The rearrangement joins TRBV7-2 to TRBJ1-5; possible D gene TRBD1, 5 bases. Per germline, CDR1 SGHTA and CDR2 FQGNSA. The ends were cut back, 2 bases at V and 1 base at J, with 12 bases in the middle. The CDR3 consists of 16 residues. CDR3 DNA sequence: TGTGCCAGCAGCTTAAGGGGCGGGAGCAGCAATCAGCCCCAGCATTTT. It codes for CASSLRGGSSNQPQHF.

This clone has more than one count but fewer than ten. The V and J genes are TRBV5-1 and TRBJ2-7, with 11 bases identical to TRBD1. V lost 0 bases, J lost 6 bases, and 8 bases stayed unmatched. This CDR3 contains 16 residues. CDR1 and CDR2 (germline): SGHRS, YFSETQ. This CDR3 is CASSLDLRTGGGEQYF. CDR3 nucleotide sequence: TGCGCCAGCAGCTTGGATTTAAGGACAGGGGGCGGCGAGCAGTACTTC.

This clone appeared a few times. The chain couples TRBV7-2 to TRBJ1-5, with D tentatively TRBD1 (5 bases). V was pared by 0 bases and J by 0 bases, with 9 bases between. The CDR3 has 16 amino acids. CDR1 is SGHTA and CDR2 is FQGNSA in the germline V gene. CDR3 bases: TGTGCCAGCAGCTTAGCGCAGACAGTTAGCAATCAGCCCCAGCATTTT. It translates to CASSLAQTVSNQPQHF.

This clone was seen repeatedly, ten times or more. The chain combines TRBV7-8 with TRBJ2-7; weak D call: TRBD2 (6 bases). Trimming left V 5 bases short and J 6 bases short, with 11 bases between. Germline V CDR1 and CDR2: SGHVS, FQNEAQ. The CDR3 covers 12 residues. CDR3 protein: CASSQTSVEQYF. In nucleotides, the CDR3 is TGTGCCAGCAGCCAGACTAGTGTCGAGCAGTACTTC.

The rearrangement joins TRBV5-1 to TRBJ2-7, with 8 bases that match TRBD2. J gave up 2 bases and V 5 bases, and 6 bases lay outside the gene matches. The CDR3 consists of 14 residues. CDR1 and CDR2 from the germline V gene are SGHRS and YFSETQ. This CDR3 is CASRMERGTYEQYF. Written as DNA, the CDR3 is TGCGCCAGCAGAATGGAGCGGGGGACCTACGAGCAGTACTTC. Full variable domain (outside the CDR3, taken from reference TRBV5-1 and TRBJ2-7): KAGVTQTPRYLIKTRGQQVTLSCSPISGHRSVSWYQQTPGQGLQFLFEYFSETQRNKGNFPGRFSGRQFSNSRSEMNVSTLELGDSALYLCASRMERGTYEQYFGPGTRLTVT.